This T cell receptor beta chain comes out of a study of T cells of healthy individuals (dated by TCRdb to 2016 to 2019). The germline V gene (reference sequence) supplies CDR1 DFQATT and CDR2 SNEGSKA. The CDR3 measures 17 amino acids from cysteine to phenylalanine. CDR3 DNA is the only sequence kept; it has 51 bases, read in frame from the first base. At the junction V is shortened by 5 bases and J by 2 bases, with 22 bases in between. The library relied on 5' RACE. TCRdb names Illumina MiSeq as the instrument used. Clones were called with MiXCR by TCRdb after fastp trimmed the public reads at Q25, and only in-frame beta chains were retained. Rows merge per CDR3 protein into single entries with the most common DNA and genes. The sample table contains about 96,000 distinct CDR3 sequences; only one count was recorded for approximately 15% of them. The ten largest clones take up about 6.2% of the sample.

This clonotype was detected only a few times. Its target antigen remains unknown. No quality values exist for individual bases; no much larger clone is one base distant. This TCR came from a human donor in good health. This receptor chain uses TRBV20-1 and TRBJ2-1; 5 matching bases give a weak D call of TRBD2. The nucleotides read TGCAGTGCTCCAAAGATGACTATCCCTACCACCTACAATGAGCAGTTCTTC. This is translated as CSAPKMTIPTTYNEQFF.